A selection of T cell receptor beta chains follows, all from one sample in a study of shared clonotypes between healthy human individuals. Clones were read by immunoSEQ multiplex PCR, and TCRdb kept only the in-frame ones, dropping some. The repertoire holds millions of clones, roughly 95% seen once, with 0.9% to 1.3% in the top ten. The specimen sequenced was naive CD8+ T cells sorted from blood. The receptor source for this set is a man younger than 35 in good health. The CDR3 runs from the conserved cysteine through the conserved F or W. A D gene is named only where the DNA matches it firmly. Size values are once, few and many counts, or a class for expanded clones, and some rows have none.

V gene	J gene	D gene	clone size	CDR3 protein	CDR3 DNA
TRBV6-4	TRBJ2-5	NA	once	CASSDERGQEGGETQYF	TGTGCCAGCAGTGACGAACGCGGCCAGGAGGGTGGAGAGACCCAGTACTTC
TRBV7-9	TRBJ1-1	NA	NA	CASSLGGAEAFF	TGTGCCAGCAGCTTAGGCGGAGCAGAGGCTTTCTTT
TRBV15	TRBJ2-5	NA	NA	CATSANRETQYF	TGTGCCACCAGCGCCAACCGCGAGACCCAGTACTTC
TRBV7-9	TRBJ2-7	NA	NA	CASSGDGVGTYEQYF	TGTGCCAGCAGCGGAGATGGGGTAGGGACCTACGAGCAGTACTTC
TRBV5-1	TRBJ2-5	NA	NA	CASSLGRTQETQYF	TGCGCCAGCAGCTTGGGGCGGACTCAAGAGACCCAGTACTTC
TRBV20-1	TRBJ2-7	NA	NA	CSVGEGSSEDF	NA
TRBV28	TRBJ1-5	TRBD1	NA	CASSSVDRGPQPQHF	TGTGCCAGCAGTTCTGTGGACAGGGGTCCTCAGCCCCAGCATTTT
TRBV19	TRBJ2-1	NA	NA	CASSNLNEQFF	TGTGCCAGTAGTAATCTAAATGAGCAGTTCTTC
TRBV27	TRBJ2-3	NA	NA	CASAGLESTDTQYF	TGTGCCTCAGCAGGGCTAGAGAGCACAGATACGCAGTATTTT
TRBV6-5	TRBJ2-1	NA	few	CASSYGYEQFF	TGTGCCAGCAGTTACGGCTATGAGCAGTTCTTC
TRBV18	TRBJ2-5	NA	once	CASSPEGQAQETQYF	TGTGCCAGCTCGCCCGAGGGGCAGGCGCAAGAGACCCAGTACTTC